This TCR beta chain was documented in a study of glioma-infiltrating T cells. This clonotype was seen ten or more times. Germline CDR1 reads MNHEY; CDR2 reads SMNVEV (reference sequence). After removal of 4 bases from V and 1 base from J, the junction contained 4 bases not matched to a gene. CDR3 size: 14 residues. TCR alpha and beta CDR3 regions were amplified from RNA using iRepertoire nested multiplex PCR. Using its own MiXCR run on the multiplex PCR reads, TCRdb lists one record per CDR3 protein. The repertoire consists of fewer than 500,000 distinct CDR3 sequences, with approximately 42% occurring once and the leading ten covering 12%.

The chain uses TRBV27 and TRBJ2-7, with TRBD2 matching 7 bases. Sequenced: glioma tissue, nonneoplastic brain tissue, or PBMCs (not recorded which). The receptor comes from a human donor with low-grade glioma or glioblastoma, undergoing nonglioma brain surgery, or in good health (not recorded which). In DNA, the CDR3 is TGTGCCAGCAGTTACCAGCGGGATTCCTACGAGCAGTACTTC. It encodes CASSYQRDSYEQYF.